This TCR beta chain was identified during a study of regulatory T cells in long-lasting Graves disease. Time point given: persistent/refractory GD, antithyroid drugs over 5 years with positive TRAb. Making the TCR library involved RNA that had been extracted from PBMCs. Arm-PCR of CDR3 regions with iRepertoire HTBI primers generated TCR beta libraries. From the multiplex PCR reads, TCRdb called clonotypes with MiXCR, one entry per CDR3 protein. The sample records a few hundred thousand distinct CDR3 sequences, 20% to 25% being singletons. This CDR3 is built from 15 residues. Germline V gene data show CDR1 as MDHEN and CDR2 as SYDVKM. Trimming shortened V by 4 bases and J by 7 bases, and 17 bases separated the two germline ends.

Sequenced material: peripheral blood mononuclear cells (PBMCs), taken when the disease was refractory, from a patient treated with antithyroid drugs. The gene calls are TRBV28 and TRBJ2-1; no definite D call. The source of this sequence is a middle-aged woman with Graves disease. The CDR3 reads CASSSGSSGRNEQFF. The DNA for the CDR3 is TGTGCCAGCAGTTCCGGTAGCTCGGGCCGTAATGAGCAGTTCTTC.